This T cell receptor beta chain was recovered during a study of shared T cell receptors in the human thymus. Trimming left V 0 bases short and J 6 bases short, with 12 bases between. The length of the CDR3 is 15 residues. Germline V lookup: CDR1 MNHNS, CDR2 SASEGT. The table came from immunoSEQ multiplex PCR; TCRdb's copy has only in-frame clones and leaves some out. The table shows 720,000 or so clones, with roughly 85% occurring only once. The same sample was also used in a study of human thymus T cells. From that report: Healthy Finnish infants undergoing corrective surgery for congenital heart defects provided the donor material. Thymus was obtained from resections taken during corrective heart surgery. Usage of V and J genes appeared biased in thymic and blood repertoires. A high degree of thymic repertoire overlap among unrelated individuals was reported in related research.

This clonotype originated in a girl under two years old with a congenital heart defect. Input material: thymocytes. V gene TRBV6-1 combines with J gene TRBJ2-4, with D perhaps TRBD1 (6 bases). The DNA of the CDR3 is TGTGCCAGCAGTGAAGCGCTACAGGGCGGAAACATTCAGTACTTC. Encoded protein: CASSEALQGGNIQYF.